These 27 T cell receptor beta chains originate from one sample sequenced in a study of Ad26.COV2.S vaccination and SARS-CoV-2 variants (dated by TCRdb to the early 2020s). Library creation used the immunoSEQ multiplex PCR assay. TCRdb stores this immuneACCESS table with in-frame sequences only. Part of the clones is absent; in the studies checked, under half of the shortfall reflects unresolved V genes, and no reason is known for the rest. Counted in this sample were over 300,000 clones; under 90% of them appeared once. The ten largest clones take up just under 7.5% of the sample. The label giving this sample's treatment or condition can be read as: roughly 19 received Ad26.COV2.S at low or high dose, single or two shots; about 5 received placebo; per-sample allocation not given. For vaccine and placebo recipients, repertoires were sequenced using samples collected on day 63 after the first injection.

The sequencing here drew on peripheral blood, taken in a trial of Ad26.COV2.S vaccine versus placebo. These receptors were obtained from a person aged 18 to 65 who received the Ad26.COV2.S COVID-19 vaccine or a placebo.

The chain combines TRBV6-6 with TRBJ2-2; possible D gene TRBD2, 5 bases. The length of the CDR3 is 15 residues. The V end lost 6 bases, the J end lost 0 bases, and 11 bases lay between the germline ends. Germline CDR1 reads MNHNY; CDR2 reads SVGAGI (reference sequence). As DNA, the CDR3 is TGTGCCAGCAGCGGCTCCGGGACGAACACCGGGGAGCTGTTTTTT. It yields the protein CASSGSGTNTGELFF.

This chain joins TRBV11-2 and TRBJ1-2; 7 bases are a match to TRBD1. Germline CDR1 SGHAT, CDR2 FQNNGV. Trimming at V came to 4 bases and at J to 8 bases, leaving 10 bases not matched to a gene. This CDR3 is built from 14 residues. The chain's CDR3 is CASSYQGGRRGYTF. DNA of the CDR3: TGTGCCAGCAGCTACCAGGGGGGGCGACGAGGCTACACCTTC. The full variable domain, with the rest looked up from reference TRBV11-2 and TRBJ1-2, is EAGVAQSPRYKIIEKRQSVAFWCNPISGHATLYWYQQILGQGPKLLIQFQNNGVVDDSQLPKDRFSAERLKGVDSTLKIQPAKLEDSAVYLCASSYQGGRRGYTFGSGTRLTVV.

The chain uses TRBV6-5 and TRBJ1-2; D is perhaps TRBD1 (5 bases). V was clipped by 11 bases and J by 4 bases, with 23 bases between them. CDR3 length: 15 residues. From germline, CDR1 is MNHEY and CDR2 SVGAGI. CDR3 coding DNA: TGTGCCGGCGACAAGGGGCGGGGCGCCGGCTATGGCTACACCTTC. Protein product: CAGDKGRGAGYGYTF.

The V call is TRBV11-2, the J call TRBJ2-7; 14 bases fit TRBD2. The J segment lost 1 base and the V segment lost 4 bases, leaving 3 bases of the junction unmatched. This CDR3 has 16 residues. Germline V gene lookup returns CDR1 SGHAT and CDR2 FQNNGV. CDR3 protein: CASSSGLAGVSYEQYF. The CDR3 DNA is TGTGCCAGCAGCTCGGGACTAGCGGGGGTTTCCTACGAGCAGTACTTC.

The genes are TRBV19 and TRBJ2-5; weak D call: TRBD1 (6 bases). The CDR3 totals 12 residues. Germline V CDR1 and CDR2: LNHDA, SQIVND (reference sequence). Trimming removed 3 bases from V and 5 bases from J, with 7 bases in between. The CDR3 loop is CASSMRGETQYF. The CDR3 DNA is TGTGCCAGTAGTATGAGGGGGGAGACCCAGTACTTC.

The chain uses TRBV18 and TRBJ2-7; D gene ambiguous. The germline gives CDR1 KGHSH, CDR2 LQKENI. CDR3 size: 14 residues. The V end was cut by 2 bases, the J end by 1 base, with 9 bases between. CDR3 amino acids: CASSPGGRSYEQYF. CDR3 DNA sequence: TGTGCCAGCTCACCAGGTGGCAGATCCTACGAGCAGTACTTC.

The V call is TRBV7-9, the J call TRBJ2-3, with 10 bases fitting TRBD2. J lost 5 bases, V lost 1 base, and 6 bases had no gene match. Looked up from germline, CDR1 is SEHNR and CDR2 is FQNEAQ (reference sequence). This CDR3 spans 16 amino acids. CDR3 nucleotide sequence: TGTGCCAGCAGCTTAGAGAAGCGGGGGGGTGGAGATACGCAGTATTTT. Amino acid sequence: CASSLEKRGGGDTQYF.

The V call is TRBV6-5, the J call TRBJ1-1; perhaps TRBD1 as D (5 bases). The V gene lost 6 bases and the J gene lost 4 bases, with 12 bases spanning the gap. CDR1 MNHEY and CDR2 SVGAGI come from the germline V gene. The CDR3 contains 13 residues. The DNA for the CDR3 is TGTGCCAGCAGCCAACTGGGGGGCACTGAAGCTTTCTTT. Its translation is CASSQLGGTEAFF.

The chain is built from TRBV11-2 and TRBJ1-1; 7 nucleotides line up with TRBD1. Germline loops: CDR1 SGHAT, CDR2 FQNNGV. The CDR3 contains 12 residues. V was pared by 4 bases and J by 11 bases, with 7 bases of the junction left unmatched. CDR3 sequence: CASSSTGIRAFF. Written as DNA, the CDR3 is TGTGCCAGCAGCTCGACAGGGATTCGGGCTTTCTTT.

CDR3 region: CASSLTTGLNTIYF. CDR3 DNA sequence: TGTGCCAGCAGCTTGACGACAGGGTTAAACACCATATATTTT. The V and J genes are TRBV7-2 and TRBJ1-3; 7 positions agree with TRBD1. This CDR3 has 14 amino acids. The V and J ends lost 3 bases and 6 bases, in that order; junction bases with no gene match: 5. CDR1 is SGHTA and CDR2 is FQGNSA in the germline V gene.

This clone was seen many times. The chain combines TRBV7-9 with TRBJ2-1; the match to TRBD2 covers 9 bases. Germline CDR1 reads SEHNR; CDR2 reads FQNEAQ (reference sequence). Germline trimming cut 0 bases from V and 9 bases from J; bases unmatched to any gene: 6. This CDR3 is 15 amino acids long. The CDR3 sequence: CASSLAGGRAAEQFF. The DNA for the CDR3 is TGTGCCAGCAGCTTAGCTGGCGGGAGGGCGGCTGAGCAGTTCTTC.

The chain has TRBV6-2 or TRBV6-3 and TRBJ1-2; perhaps TRBD1 as D (6 bases). Germline V CDR1 and CDR2: MNHEY, SVGEGT. The CDR3 consists of 15 residues. V lost 2 bases, J lost 4 bases, and 14 bases lay in between. Here the CDR3 DNA reads TGTGCCAGCAGTTACCACCGGGACAAATTCTATGGCTACACCTTC. Translated, it gives CASSYHRDKFYGYTF.

The CDR3, as DNA: TGTGCCAGCAGTCTCGGGACAGGGCTCTACGAGCAGTACTTC. This translates into CASSLGTGLYEQYF. The genes are TRBV28 and TRBJ2-7; 9 nucleotides align to TRBD1. The CDR3 spans 14 residues. Germline V CDR1 and CDR2: MDHEN, SYDVKM. V shed 5 bases, J shed 3 bases, and the junction held 5 bases outside the gene matches.

V gene TRBV5-1 combines with J gene TRBJ2-2; D may be TRBD2 (5 bases). The ends were cut back, 4 bases at V and 6 bases at J, with 10 bases in the middle. The CDR3 contains 13 residues. Germline lookup yields CDR1 SGHRS and CDR2 YFSETQ. The CDR3 sequence is CASSGLLAGELFF. CDR3 nucleotide sequence: TGCGCCAGCAGCGGATTACTAGCCGGGGAGCTGTTTTTT.

The chain couples TRBV5-1 to TRBJ1-1, with TRBD1 as a possible D gene (6 bases). CDR3 length: 17 amino acids. The germline V and J ends were trimmed by 0 bases and 0 bases, with 15 bases remaining between them. Germline values: CDR1 SGHRS, CDR2 YFSETQ. Here the CDR3 DNA reads TGCGCCAGCAGCTTGGAACAGGGAAGTGACATGAACACTGAAGCTTTCTTT. Protein sequence: CASSLEQGSDMNTEAFF.

This clone is a singleton in its sample. The chain employs TRBV30 and TRBJ2-1; D possibly corresponds to TRBD2 (5 bases). The germline V gene has CDR1 GTSNPN and CDR2 SVGIG (reference sequence). V was trimmed by 3 bases and J by 5 bases, leaving 17 bases between them. This CDR3 spans 15 amino acids. For the CDR3, the DNA is TGTGCCTGGAGGCGAGCGGACCGAACACACAATGAGCAGTTCTTC. Translating gives CAWRRADRTHNEQFF.

The CDR3 here is CASSYADYNTGELFF. The CDR3 coding sequence is TGTGCCAGCAGTTACGCAGACTACAACACCGGGGAGCTGTTTTTT. J is TRBJ2-2 and V is TRBV6-2 or TRBV6-3; tentatively, D is TRBD2 (5 bases). CDR1 MNHEY and CDR2 SVGEGT come from the germline V gene. This CDR3 spans 15 amino acids. V gave up 2 bases and J gave up 2 bases, with 9 bases separating them.

The count of this clone is one. The chain employs TRBV2 and TRBJ1-4; D remains ambiguous. This CDR3 is built from 11 residues. Per the germline V gene, CDR1 is SNHLY and CDR2 is FYNNEI. Trimming shortened V by 6 bases and J by 8 bases, and 7 bases separated the two germline ends. For the CDR3, the DNA is TGTGCCAGCAGGGTCGGGGAAAAACTGTTTTTT. It encodes CASRVGEKLFF.

The chain joins TRBV25-1 to TRBJ1-6; D is ambiguous. There are 13 residues in the CDR3. Trimming took 6 bases from V and 2 from J, leaving 5 bases between them. Germline V gives CDR1 MGHDK, CDR2 SYGVNS. The CDR3 sequence is CASSRTYNSPLHF. Here the CDR3 DNA reads TGTGCCAGCAGCAGAACCTATAATTCACCCCTCCACTTT.

The rearrangement joins TRBV4-3 to TRBJ1-6, with D unresolved. Germline assignment: CDR1 LGHNA and CDR2 YSLEER. This CDR3 has 15 residues. V was clipped by 1 base and J by 12 bases, with 16 bases between them. The CDR3: CASSQAGQNSGPLHF. CDR3 coding DNA: TGCGCCAGCAGCCAAGCGGGCCAAAATTCGGGACCCCTCCACTTT.

V usage is TRBV6-5 and J usage is TRBJ2-7; D is uncertain. Per the germline V gene, CDR1 is MNHEY and CDR2 is SVGAGI. The CDR3 runs to 13 residues. The germline V and J ends were trimmed by 6 bases and 3 bases, with 12 bases remaining between them. CDR3 nucleotides: TGTGCCAGCAGCCAAAGAGACGGCTACGAGCAGTACTTC. Protein: CASSQRDGYEQYF.

The chain uses TRBV21-1 and TRBJ2-3; the D call TRBD1 from the table was never checked on the DNA. TRBV21-1 is a listed pseudogene. The CDR3 has 16 amino acids. The CDR3 protein is CASSTVPWGRTDTQYF. The CDR3 DNA is TGTGCCAGCAGCACCGTTCCTTGGGGGCGGACAGATACGCAGTATTTT.

The chain has TRBV4-1 and TRBJ1-3; D gene uncertain. Germline-derived CDR1 and CDR2 are MGHRA and YSYEKL. V was trimmed by 1 base and J by 4 bases, leaving 11 bases between them. The CDR3 has 15 amino acids. The CDR3 spells CASSQGVVVGNTIYF. CDR3 DNA: TGCGCCAGCAGCCAAGGGGTGGTGGTGGGAAACACCATATATTTT.

This chain links TRBV9 with TRBJ2-7; D is perhaps TRBD1 (5 bases). This CDR3 contains 12 residues. Germline assignment: CDR1 SGDLS and CDR2 YYNGEE. Trimming shortened V by 4 bases and J by 6 bases, and 11 bases separated the two germline ends. The CDR3 DNA sequence: TGTGCCAGCAGCCCAGACAGCTTCGAGCAGTACTTC. It encodes CASSPDSFEQYF. The whole variable domain, remainder taken from reference TRBV9 and TRBJ2-7, is DSGVTQTPKHLITATGQRVTLRCSPRSGDLSVYWYQQSLDQGLQFLIQYYNGEERAKGNILERFSAQQFPDLHSELNLSSLELGDSALYFCASSPDSFEQYFGPGTRLTVT.

This chain connects TRBV14 to TRBJ1-3; no firm D call. Trimming took off 5 bases at V and 0 bases at J, with 5 bases between the two ends. In germline, CDR1 is SGHDN, CDR2 FVKESK. This CDR3 region has 13 residues. The CDR3 sequence: CASSYSSGNTIYF. The CDR3 DNA follows: TGTGCCAGCAGCTACTCCTCTGGAAACACCATATATTTT. Filled out from reference TRBV14 and TRBJ1-3, the complete variable domain reads EAGVTQFPSHSVIEKGQTVTLRCDPISGHDNLYWYRRVMGKEIKFLLHFVKESKQDESGMPNNRFLAERTGGTYSTLKVQPAELEDSGVYFCASSYSSGNTIYFGEGSWLTVV.

This chain's CDR3 is CSSRGLPTEAFF. CDR3 nucleotide sequence: TGCAGCTCCCGGGGCCTACCCACTGAAGCTTTCTTT. This chain links TRBV29-1 with TRBJ1-1; possible D gene TRBD1, 5 bases. CDR1 and CDR2 from the germline V gene are SQVTM and ANQGSEA. The CDR3 runs 12 residues. V shed 8 bases and J shed 4 bases, with 14 bases lying between them.

In its sample, this clone was seen a few times. The genes are TRBV28 and TRBJ1-5; no clear D. Germline CDR1 reads MDHEN; CDR2 reads SYDVKM. Trimming removed 8 bases at V and 7 bases at J, with 6 bases between. The CDR3 spans 10 residues. The CDR3: CASGAQPQHF. The CDR3 DNA reads as TGTGCCAGCGGCGCCCAGCCCCAGCATTTT.